The TCR beta chain under discussion was sequenced for a study of T cell changes during pregnancy in multiple sclerosis. The junction had 3 bases not matched to a gene; V was cut back by 0 bases and J by 2 bases. Germline loops: CDR1 SGHNT, CDR2 YYREEE (reference sequence). The CDR3 consists of 15 residues. Sequenced by immunoSEQ multiplex PCR; TCRdb stores in-frame clones only, minus some. Here the sample spans 50,000 to 75,000 clones, around 92% being singletons. This specimen was peripheral blood, taken after pregnancy. The sequence derives from a female donor in good health, enrolled as a control in a pregnancy study. V gene TRBV5-4 combines with J gene TRBJ2-3, with TRBD1 matching 7 bases. CDR3 protein: CASSLAGTVTDTQYF. CDR3 coding DNA: TGTGCCAGCAGCTTGGCGGGGACAGTCACAGATACGCAGTATTTT.